The sequence of this TCR beta chain was determined in a study of cytomegalovirus exposure and HLA in healthy donors. General study findings and limits: A prior analysis recorded that most TCR beta V segments were productive about 87% or about 30% of the time.

The PCR had 60 Vbeta and 13 Jbeta primers. Clones were read by immunoSEQ multiplex PCR, and TCRdb kept only the in-frame ones, dropping some. The sample includes 180,000 or so clones, around 76% of them seen just once. Details on this clone: The antigen remains undetermined.

Donors had nominal health at sampling but likely had unrecorded immune exposures. Sequenced sample: PBMCs. The sequence derives from a woman in her thirties in good health and CMV-seropositive.

The DNA of the CDR3 is TGTGCCAGCAGACGGACTAGCGGGAGCCCCAATGAGCAGTTCTTC. Translation: CASRRTSGSPNEQFF. The rearrangement links TRBV7-8 to TRBJ2-1; 13 positions match TRBD2. This CDR3 is 15 amino acids long. After removal of 6 bases from V and 6 bases from J, the junction contained 5 bases not matched to a gene. Per the germline V gene, CDR1 is SGHVS and CDR2 is FQNEAQ.